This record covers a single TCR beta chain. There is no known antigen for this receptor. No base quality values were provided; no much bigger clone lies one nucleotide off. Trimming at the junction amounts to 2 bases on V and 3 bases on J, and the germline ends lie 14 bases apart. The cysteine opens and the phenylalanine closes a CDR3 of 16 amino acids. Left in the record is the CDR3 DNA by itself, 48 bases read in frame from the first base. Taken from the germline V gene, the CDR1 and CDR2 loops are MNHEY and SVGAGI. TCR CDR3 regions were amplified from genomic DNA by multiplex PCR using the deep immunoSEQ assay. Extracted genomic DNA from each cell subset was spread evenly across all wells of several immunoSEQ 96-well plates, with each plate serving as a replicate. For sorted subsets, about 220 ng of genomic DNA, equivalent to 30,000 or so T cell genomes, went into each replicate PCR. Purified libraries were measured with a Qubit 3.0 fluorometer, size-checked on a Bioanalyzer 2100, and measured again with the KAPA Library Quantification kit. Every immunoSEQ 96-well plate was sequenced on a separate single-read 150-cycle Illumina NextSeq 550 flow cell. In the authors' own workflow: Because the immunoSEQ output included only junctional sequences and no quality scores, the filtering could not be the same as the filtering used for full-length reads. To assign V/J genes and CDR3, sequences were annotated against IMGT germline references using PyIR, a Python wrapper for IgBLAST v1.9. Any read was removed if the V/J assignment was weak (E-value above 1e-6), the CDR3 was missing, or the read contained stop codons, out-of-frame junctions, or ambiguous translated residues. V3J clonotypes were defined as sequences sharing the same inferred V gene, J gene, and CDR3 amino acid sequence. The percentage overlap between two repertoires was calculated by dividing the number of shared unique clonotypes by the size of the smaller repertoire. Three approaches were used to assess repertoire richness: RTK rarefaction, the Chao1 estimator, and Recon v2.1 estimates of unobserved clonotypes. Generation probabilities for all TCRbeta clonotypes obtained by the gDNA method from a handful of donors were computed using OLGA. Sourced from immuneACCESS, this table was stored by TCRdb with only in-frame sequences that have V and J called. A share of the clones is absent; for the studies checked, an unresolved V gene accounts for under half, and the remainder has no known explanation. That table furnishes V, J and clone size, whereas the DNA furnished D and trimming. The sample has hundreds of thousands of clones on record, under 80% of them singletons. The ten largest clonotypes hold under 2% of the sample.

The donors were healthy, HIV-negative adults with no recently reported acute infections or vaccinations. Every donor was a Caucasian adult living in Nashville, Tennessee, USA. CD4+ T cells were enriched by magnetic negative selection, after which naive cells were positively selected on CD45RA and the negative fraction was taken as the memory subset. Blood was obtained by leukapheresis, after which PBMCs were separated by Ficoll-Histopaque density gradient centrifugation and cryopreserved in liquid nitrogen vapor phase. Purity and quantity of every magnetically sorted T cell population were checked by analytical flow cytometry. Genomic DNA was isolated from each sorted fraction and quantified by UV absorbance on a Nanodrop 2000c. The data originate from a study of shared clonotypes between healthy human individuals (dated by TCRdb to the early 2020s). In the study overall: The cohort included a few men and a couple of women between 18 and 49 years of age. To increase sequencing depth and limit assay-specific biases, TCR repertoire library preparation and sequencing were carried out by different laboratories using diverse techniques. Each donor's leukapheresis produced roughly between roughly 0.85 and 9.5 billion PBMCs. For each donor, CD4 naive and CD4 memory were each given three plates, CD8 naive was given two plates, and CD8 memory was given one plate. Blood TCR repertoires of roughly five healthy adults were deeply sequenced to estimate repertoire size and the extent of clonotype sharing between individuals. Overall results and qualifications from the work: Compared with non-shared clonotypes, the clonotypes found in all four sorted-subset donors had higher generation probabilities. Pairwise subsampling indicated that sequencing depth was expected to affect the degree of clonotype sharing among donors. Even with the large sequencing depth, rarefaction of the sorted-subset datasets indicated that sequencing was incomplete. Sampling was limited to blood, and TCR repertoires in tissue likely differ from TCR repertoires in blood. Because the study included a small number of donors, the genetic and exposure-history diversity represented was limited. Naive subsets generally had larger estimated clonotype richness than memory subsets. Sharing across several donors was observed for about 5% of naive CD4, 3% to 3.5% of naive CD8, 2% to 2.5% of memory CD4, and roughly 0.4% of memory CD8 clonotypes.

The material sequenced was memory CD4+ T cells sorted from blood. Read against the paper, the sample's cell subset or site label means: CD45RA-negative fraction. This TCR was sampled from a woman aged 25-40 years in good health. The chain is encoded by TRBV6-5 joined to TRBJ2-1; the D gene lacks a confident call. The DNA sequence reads TGTGCCAGCAGTTACACGGGCCGAGGAATCTACAATGAGCAGTTCTTC. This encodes CASSYTGRGIYNEQFF.